A selection of T cell receptor beta chains follows, all from one sample in a study of T cell responses to AZD1222 COVID-19 vaccine. TCRdb's copy holds only in-frame clones and misses some; the assay was immunoSEQ multiplex PCR. The sample shows around 130,000 clones, 80% to 95% of them seen only once. Sequencing used peripheral blood, obtained on day 0 of AZD1222 vaccination. The receptors were sampled from an adult in good health. Both conserved end residues are part of each CDR3.

V gene	J gene	CDR3 protein
TRBV28	TRBJ1-4	CASIPGGGDEKLFF
TRBV7-8	TRBJ1-2	CASSFGVQANYGYTF
TRBV19	TRBJ1-2	CASNPEQGGYGYTF
TRBV19	TRBJ2-3	CASSRTSGATTDTQYF
TRBV7-2	TRBJ1-4	CASSPIGGLGEKLFF
TRBV7-8	TRBJ1-4	CASSQGTGTGGLKLFF
TRBV5-1	TRBJ2-1	CASSSGRSYNEQFF
TRBV6-5	TRBJ2-5	CASSSAPQGRETQYF
TRBV5-1	TRBJ2-7	CASSWTGQSSYEQYF
TRBV14	TRBJ1-2	CASSQDSRGHGNPFIYGYTF
TRBV15	TRBJ1-5	CATSRLDGSNQPQHF
TRBV6-1	TRBJ1-1	CASSESGGSTEAFF
TRBV19	TRBJ1-1	CASSATSGRGNTEAFF
TRBV3-1/TRBV3-2	TRBJ2-1	CASSLGRLAANNEQFF
TRBV2	TRBJ1-4	CASSDGSGQGDEKLFF
TRBV28	TRBJ2-4	CASSLPQGRKNIQYF
TRBV3-1/TRBV3-2	TRBJ1-1	CASSRRDRENTEAFF
TRBV4-1	TRBJ2-7	CASSQTLQGYEQYF
TRBV27	TRBJ1-2	CASSLAGGGDGYTF
TRBV11-2	TRBJ2-1	CASSLLTSGRIHNEQFF
TRBV4-1	TRBJ1-2	CASSQDVGAYGYTF
TRBV5-6	TRBJ1-1	CASSLGGLNTEAFF
TRBV2	TRBJ1-5	CASSEVIRGRQPQHF
TRBV28	TRBJ1-5	CASSSLDAGRQPQHF
TRBV6-5	TRBJ1-2	CASSYQRTGDYGYTF
TRBV7-9	TRBJ2-1	CASSLPTRYNEQFF
TRBV7-8	TRBJ1-2	CASSPRRLLRGGYTF
TRBV7-9	TRBJ1-4	CASSLKTNEKLFF
TRBV7-6	TRBJ1-5	CASSLGGMGNQPQHF
TRBV6-6	TRBJ1-6	CASSSSRGNNSPLHF